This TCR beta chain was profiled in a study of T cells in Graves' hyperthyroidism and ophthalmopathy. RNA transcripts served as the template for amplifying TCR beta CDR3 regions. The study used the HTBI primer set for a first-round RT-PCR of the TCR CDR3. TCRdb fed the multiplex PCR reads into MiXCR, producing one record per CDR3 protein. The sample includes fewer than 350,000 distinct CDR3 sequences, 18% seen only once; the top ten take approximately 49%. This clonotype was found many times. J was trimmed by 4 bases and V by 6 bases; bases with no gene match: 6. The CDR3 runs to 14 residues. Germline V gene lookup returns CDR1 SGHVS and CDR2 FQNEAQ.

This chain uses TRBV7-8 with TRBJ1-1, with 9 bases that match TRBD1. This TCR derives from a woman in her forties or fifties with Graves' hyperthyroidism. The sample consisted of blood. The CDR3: CASSKGQGSTEAFF. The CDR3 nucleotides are TGTGCCAGCAGTAAGGGACAGGGAAGCACTGAAGCTTTCTTT. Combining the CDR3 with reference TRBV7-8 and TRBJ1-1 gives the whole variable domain GAGVSQSPRYKVAKRGQDVALRCDPISGHVSLFWYQQALGQGPEFLTYFQNEAQLDKSGLPSDRFFAERPEGSVSTLKIQRTQQEDSAVYLCASSKGQGSTEAFFGQGTRLTVV.